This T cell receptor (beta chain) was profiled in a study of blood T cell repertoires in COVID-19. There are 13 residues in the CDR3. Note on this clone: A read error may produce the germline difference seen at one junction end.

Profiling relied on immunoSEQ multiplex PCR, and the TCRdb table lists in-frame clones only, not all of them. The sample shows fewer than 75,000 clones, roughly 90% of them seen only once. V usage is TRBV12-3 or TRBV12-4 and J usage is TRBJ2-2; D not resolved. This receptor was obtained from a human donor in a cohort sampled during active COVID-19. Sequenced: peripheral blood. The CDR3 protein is CASSLGSAGELFF. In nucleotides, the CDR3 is TGTGCCAGCAGCTTAGGGTCGGCCGGGGAGCTGTTTTTT.